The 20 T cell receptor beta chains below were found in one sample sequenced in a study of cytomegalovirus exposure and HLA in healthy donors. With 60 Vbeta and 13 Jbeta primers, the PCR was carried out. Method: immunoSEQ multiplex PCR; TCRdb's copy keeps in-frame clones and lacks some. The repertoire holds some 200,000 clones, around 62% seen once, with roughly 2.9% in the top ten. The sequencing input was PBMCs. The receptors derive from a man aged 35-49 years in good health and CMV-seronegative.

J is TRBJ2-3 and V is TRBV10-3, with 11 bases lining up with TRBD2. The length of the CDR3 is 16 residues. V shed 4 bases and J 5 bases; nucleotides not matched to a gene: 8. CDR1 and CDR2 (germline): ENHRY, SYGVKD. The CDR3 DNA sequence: TGTGCCATCAGTGGCCTAGCGGGGGGTCAGGGAGATACGCAGTATTTT. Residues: CAISGLAGGQGDTQYF.

CDR3 residues: CASSVDLAVSTDTQYF. The CDR3 bases are TGTGCCAGCAGCGTAGATCTAGCGGTGAGCACAGATACGCAGTATTTT. The genes are TRBV9 and TRBJ2-3; 7 nucleotides line up with TRBD2. V gave up 0 bases and J gave up 0 bases; unmatched junction bases: 4. Germline CDR1 reads SGDLS; CDR2 reads YYNGEE. The CDR3 is 16 amino acids.

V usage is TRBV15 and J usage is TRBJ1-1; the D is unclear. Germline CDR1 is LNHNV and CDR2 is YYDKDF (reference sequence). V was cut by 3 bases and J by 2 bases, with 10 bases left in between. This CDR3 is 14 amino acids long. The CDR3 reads CATSSASRNTEAFF. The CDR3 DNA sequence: TGTGCCACCAGCAGTGCAAGCCGTAACACTGAAGCTTTCTTT.

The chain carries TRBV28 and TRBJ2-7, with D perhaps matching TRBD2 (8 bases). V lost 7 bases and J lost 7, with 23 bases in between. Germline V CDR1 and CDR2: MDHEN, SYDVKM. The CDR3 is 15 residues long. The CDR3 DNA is TGTGCCAGCACCCCTCGGGACAGACGGGAGGGAGAGCAGTACTTC. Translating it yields CASTPRDRREGEQYF.

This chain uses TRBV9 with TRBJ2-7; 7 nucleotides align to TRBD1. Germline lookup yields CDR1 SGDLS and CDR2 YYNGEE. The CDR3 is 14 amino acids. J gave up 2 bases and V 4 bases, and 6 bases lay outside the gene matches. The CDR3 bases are TGTGCCAGCAGCACCCGGGACAGTGCCTACGAGCAGTACTTC. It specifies CASSTRDSAYEQYF.

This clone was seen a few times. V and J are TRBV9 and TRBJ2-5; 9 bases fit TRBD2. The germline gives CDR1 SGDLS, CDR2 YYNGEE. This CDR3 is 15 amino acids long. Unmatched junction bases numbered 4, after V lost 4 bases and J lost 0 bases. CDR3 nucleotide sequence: TGTGCCAGCAGCATTAGCGGGGGACACCAAGAGACCCAGTACTTC. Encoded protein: CASSISGGHQETQYF. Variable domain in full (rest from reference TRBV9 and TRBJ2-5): DSGVTQTPKHLITATGQRVTLRCSPRSGDLSVYWYQQSLDQGLQFLIQYYNGEERAKGNILERFSAQQFPDLHSELNLSSLELGDSALYFCASSISGGHQETQYFGPGTRLLVL.

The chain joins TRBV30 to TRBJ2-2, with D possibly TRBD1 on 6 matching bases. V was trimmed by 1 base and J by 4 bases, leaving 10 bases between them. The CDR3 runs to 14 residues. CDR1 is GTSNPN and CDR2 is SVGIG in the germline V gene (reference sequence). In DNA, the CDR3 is TGTGCCTGGAGTGAGCCAGGGGTCACCGGGGAGCTGTTTTTT. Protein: CAWSEPGVTGELFF.

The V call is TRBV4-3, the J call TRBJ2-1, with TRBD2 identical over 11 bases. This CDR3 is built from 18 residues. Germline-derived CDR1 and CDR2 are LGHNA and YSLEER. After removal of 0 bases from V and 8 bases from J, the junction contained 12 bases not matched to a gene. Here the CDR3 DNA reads TGCGCCAGCAGCCAAGATGTTGGGTCACTAGCGGGAGTTGATGAGCAGTTCTTC. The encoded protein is CASSQDVGSLAGVDEQFF.

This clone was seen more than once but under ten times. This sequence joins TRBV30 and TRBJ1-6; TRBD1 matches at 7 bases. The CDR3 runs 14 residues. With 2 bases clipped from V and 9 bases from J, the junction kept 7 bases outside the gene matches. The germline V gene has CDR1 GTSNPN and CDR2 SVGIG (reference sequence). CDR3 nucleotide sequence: TGTGCCTGGAGTTCCGACAGGGCTCGTTCACCCCTCCACTTT. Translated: CAWSSDRARSPLHF.

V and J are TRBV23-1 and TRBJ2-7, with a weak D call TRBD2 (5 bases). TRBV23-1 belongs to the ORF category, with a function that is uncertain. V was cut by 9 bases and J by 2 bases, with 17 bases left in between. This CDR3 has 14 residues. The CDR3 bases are TGCGCCAGTATTAGCGCGTGGGCAACCTACGAGCAGTACTTC. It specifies CASISAWATYEQYF.

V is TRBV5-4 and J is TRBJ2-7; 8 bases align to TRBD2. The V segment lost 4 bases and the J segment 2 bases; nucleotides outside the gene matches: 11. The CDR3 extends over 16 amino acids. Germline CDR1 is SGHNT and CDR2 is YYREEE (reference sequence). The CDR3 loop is CASSGPGLEGPYEQYF. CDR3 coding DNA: TGTGCCAGCAGCGGGCCGGGACTAGAGGGCCCCTACGAGCAGTACTTC.

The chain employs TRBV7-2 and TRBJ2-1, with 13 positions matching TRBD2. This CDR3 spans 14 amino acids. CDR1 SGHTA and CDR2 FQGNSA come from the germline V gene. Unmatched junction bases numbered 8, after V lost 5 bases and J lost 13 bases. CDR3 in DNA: TGTGCCAGCAGCCAAGGGACTAGCGGGAATTTTCAGTTCTTC. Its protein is CASSQGTSGNFQFF.

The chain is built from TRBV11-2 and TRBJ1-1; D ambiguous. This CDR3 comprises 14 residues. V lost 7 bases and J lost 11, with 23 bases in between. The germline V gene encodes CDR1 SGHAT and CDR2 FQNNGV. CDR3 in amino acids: CASTRRTPTLGAFF. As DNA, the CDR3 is TGTGCCAGCACCCGCCGAACCCCAACCCTCGGGGCTTTCTTT. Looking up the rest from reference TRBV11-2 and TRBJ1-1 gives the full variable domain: EAGVAQSPRYKIIEKRQSVAFWCNPISGHATLYWYQQILGQGPKLLIQFQNNGVVDDSQLPKDRFSAERLKGVDSTLKIQPAKLEDSAVYLCASTRRTPTLGAFFGQGTRLTVV.

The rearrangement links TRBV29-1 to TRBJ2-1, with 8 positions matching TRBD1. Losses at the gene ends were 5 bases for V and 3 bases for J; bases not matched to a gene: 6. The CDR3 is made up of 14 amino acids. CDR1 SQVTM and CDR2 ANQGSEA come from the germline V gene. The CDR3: CSVRVTGGYNEQFF. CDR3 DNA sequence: TGCAGCGTTCGGGTCACAGGGGGCTACAATGAGCAGTTCTTC.

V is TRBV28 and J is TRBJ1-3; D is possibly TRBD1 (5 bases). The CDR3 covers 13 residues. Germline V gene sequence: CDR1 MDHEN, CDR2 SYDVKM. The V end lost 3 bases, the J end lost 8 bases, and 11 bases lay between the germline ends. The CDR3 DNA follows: TGTGCCAGCAGTTTGGGGGGTGAGGACACCATATATTTT. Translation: CASSLGGEDTIYF. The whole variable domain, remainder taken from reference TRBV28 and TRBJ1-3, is DVKVTQSSRYLVKRTGEKVFLECVQDMDHENMFWYRQDPGLGLRLIYFSYDVKMKEKGDIPEGYSVSREKKERFSLILESASTNQTSMYLCASSLGGEDTIYFGEGSWLTVV.

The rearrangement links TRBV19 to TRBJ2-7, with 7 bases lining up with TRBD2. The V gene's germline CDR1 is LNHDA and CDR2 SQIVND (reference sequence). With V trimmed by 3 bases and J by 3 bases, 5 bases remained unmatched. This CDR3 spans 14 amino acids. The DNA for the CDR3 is TGTGCCAGTAGTATGGGGACTATCTTCTACGAGCAGTACTTC. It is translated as CASSMGTIFYEQYF. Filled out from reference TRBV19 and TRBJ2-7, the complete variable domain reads DGGITQSPKYLFRKEGQNVTLSCEQNLNHDAMYWYRQDPGQGLRLIYYSQIVNDFQKGDIAEGYSVSREKKESFPLTVTSAQKNPTAFYLCASSMGTIFYEQYFGPGTRLTVT.

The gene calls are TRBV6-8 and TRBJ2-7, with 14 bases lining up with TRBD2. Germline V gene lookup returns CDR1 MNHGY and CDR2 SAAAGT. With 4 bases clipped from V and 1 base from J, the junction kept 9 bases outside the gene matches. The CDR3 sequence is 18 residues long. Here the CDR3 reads CASSSQTSGGAGSYEQYF. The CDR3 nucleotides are TGTGCCAGCAGTTCCCAGACTAGCGGGGGGGCAGGGTCCTACGAGCAGTACTTC.

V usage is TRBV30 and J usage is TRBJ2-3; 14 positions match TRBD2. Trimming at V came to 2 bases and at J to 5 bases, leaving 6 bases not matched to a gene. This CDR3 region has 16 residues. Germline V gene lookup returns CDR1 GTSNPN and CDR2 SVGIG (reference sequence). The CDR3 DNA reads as TGTGCCTGGAGTTTAGGGACTAGCGGGGGAATAGATACGCAGTATTTT. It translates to CAWSLGTSGGIDTQYF.

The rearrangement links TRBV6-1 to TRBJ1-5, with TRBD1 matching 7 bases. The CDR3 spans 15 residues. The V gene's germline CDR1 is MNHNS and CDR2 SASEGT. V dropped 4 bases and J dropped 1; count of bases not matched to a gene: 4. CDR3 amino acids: CASSAGGRSNQPQHF. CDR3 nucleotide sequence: TGTGCCAGCAGTGCAGGGGGGAGAAGCAATCAGCCCCAGCATTTT.

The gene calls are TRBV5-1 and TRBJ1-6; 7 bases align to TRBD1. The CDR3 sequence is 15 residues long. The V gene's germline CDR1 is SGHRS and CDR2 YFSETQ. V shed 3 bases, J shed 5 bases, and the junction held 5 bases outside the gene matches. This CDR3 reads CASSWDSPNNSPLHF. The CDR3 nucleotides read TGCGCCAGCAGCTGGGACAGTCCAAATAATTCACCCCTCCACTTT.